Included here is one T cell receptor (beta chain) sequence, with context. Residents of about two dozen US areas, aged roughly 18 to 90 years, made up the participants. Clinical history reported by participants formed the basis on which cohorts were assigned. In the source study's methods: Estimation of nucleated cell counts was performed using reference gene primer amplification. TCRdb's copy holds only in-frame clones and misses some; the assay was immunoSEQ multiplex PCR. Clonal size and the V and J genes are those of that table, whereas D and trimming came from the DNA. The table shows approximately 250,000 clones, with under 90% occurring only once. The sample is drawn from a study of blood T cell repertoires in COVID-19. As for the study in general: The United States, Italy and Spain provided the acute and convalescent COVID-19 samples.

Source material: PBMCs or T cells enriched from blood (not recorded which). This TCR derives from a man aged 30 to 39 with acute COVID-19.

The CDR3 reads CASSANSRSPLHF. The CDR3 DNA sequence: TGTGCCAGCAGCGCAAACAGTCGTTCACCCCTCCACTTT. The chain combines TRBV6-5 with TRBJ1-6; D unresolved. The CDR3 runs to 13 residues. CDR1 MNHEY and CDR2 SVGAGI come from the germline V gene. With 6 bases removed from V and 9 bases from J, the gap between germline ends came to 12 bases.